This TCR beta chain was found in a study of cytomegalovirus exposure and HLA in healthy donors. About the research overall: Unique TCRs numbering some 77 million, obtained from HLA-typed donors, made up an early data release. Falling in the Caucasian-associated ancestry cluster were about 83% of some 400 genotyped donors. Study-wide results and caveats: Most TCR beta V segments were productive about 90% or about 30% of the time in an earlier analysis. Certain sequence variants were highly shared and formed a cluster, and this cluster was likely a sequencing artifact.

PCR used 60 Vbeta primers and 13 Jbeta primers. The method was immunoSEQ multiplex PCR; TCRdb's version includes in-frame clones alone and lacks a portion of them. The repertoire holds fewer than 200,000 clones, with 12% as singletons. The CDR3 is 13 residues long. V was pared by 6 bases and J by 3 bases, with 12 bases between. Per germline, CDR1 MNHNS and CDR2 SASEGT. In the case of this clone: What it binds is not known.

The clonotype comes from a man aged 45-65 years in good health and CMV-seropositive. The V call is TRBV6-1, the J call TRBJ2-7; the D gene is possibly TRBD1 (6 bases). Sequenced sample: PBMCs. CDR3 loop: CASRAARGYEQYV. Written as DNA, the CDR3 is TGTGCCAGCAGGGCGGCCAGGGGCTACGAGCAGTACGTC.